This T cell receptor (beta chain) was recovered during a study of PD-L1 blockade in urothelial cancer. Background on the study: About 85% of the roughly 30 patients were males with bladder-origin urothelial cancer. Each blood sample yielded a median of about 150,000 T cells.

Sequenced by immunoSEQ multiplex PCR; TCRdb stores in-frame clones only, minus some. The data show about 50,000 clones, approximately 85% seen once. The sample's time point: peripheral blood 6 weeks after treatment start. Urothelial carcinoma, locally advanced or metastatic, affected the patients. The input for sequencing was PBMCs, taken around atezolizumab (anti-PD-L1) treatment. The sequence was collected from a man aged 50 to 59 with urothelial cancer.

The CDR3 DNA follows: TGTGCCAGCAGCTCCGGGACAGGGAGCAATGAGCAGTTCTTC. Protein product: CASSSGTGSNEQFF. This chain connects TRBV5-5 to TRBJ2-1; 9 bases match TRBD1. In germline, CDR1 is SGHKS, CDR2 YYEKEE (reference sequence). This CDR3 is built from 14 residues. With 3 bases clipped from V and 6 bases from J, the junction kept 4 bases outside the gene matches. Full variable domain (missing parts from reference TRBV5-5 and TRBJ2-1): DAGVTQSPTHLIKTRGQQVTLRCSPISGHKSVSWYQQVLGQGPQFIFQYYEKEERGRGNFPDRFSARQFPNYSSELNVNALLLGDSALYLCASSSGTGSNEQFFGPGTRLTVL.